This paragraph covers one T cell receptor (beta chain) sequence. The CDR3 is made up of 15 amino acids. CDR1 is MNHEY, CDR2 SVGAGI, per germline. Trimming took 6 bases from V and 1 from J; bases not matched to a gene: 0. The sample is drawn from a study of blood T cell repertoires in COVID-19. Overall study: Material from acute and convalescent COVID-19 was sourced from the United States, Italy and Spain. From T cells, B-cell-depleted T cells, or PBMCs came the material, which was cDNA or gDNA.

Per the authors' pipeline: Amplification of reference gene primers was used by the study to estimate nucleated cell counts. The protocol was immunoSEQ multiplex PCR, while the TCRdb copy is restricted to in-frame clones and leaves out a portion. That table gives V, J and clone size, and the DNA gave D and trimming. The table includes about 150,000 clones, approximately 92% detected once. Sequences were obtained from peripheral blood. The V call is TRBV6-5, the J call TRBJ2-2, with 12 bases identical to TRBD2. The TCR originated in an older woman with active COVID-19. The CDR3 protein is CASRLAGGNTGELFF. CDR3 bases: TGTGCCAGCAGACTAGCGGGAGGGAACACCGGGGAGCTGTTTTTT.